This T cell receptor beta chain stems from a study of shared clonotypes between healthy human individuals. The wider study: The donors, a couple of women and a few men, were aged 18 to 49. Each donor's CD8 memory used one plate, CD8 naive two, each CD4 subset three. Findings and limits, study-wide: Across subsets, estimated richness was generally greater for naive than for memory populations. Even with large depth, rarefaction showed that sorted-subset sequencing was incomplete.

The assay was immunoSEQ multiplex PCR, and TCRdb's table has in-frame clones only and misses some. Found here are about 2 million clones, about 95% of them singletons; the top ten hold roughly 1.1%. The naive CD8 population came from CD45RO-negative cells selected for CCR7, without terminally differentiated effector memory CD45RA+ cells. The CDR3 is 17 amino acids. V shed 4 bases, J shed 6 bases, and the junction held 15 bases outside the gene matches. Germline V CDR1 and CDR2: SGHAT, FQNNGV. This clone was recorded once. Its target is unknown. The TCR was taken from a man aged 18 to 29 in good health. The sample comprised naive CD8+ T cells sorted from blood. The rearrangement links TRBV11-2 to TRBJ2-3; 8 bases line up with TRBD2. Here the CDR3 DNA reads TGTGCCAGCAGCTCCCCCAGCGCGCGGGAGGCCCCCGATACGCAGTATTTT. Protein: CASSSPSAREAPDTQYF.